This T cell receptor (beta chain) stems from a study of blood T cell repertoires in COVID-19. Study as a whole: Samples came from the United States, Italy and Spain, spanning acute and convalescent COVID-19. The analysed material was cDNA or gDNA that came from T cells, B-cell-depleted T cells, or PBMCs.

The CDR3 contains 18 residues. Germline V gives CDR1 SGHAT, CDR2 FQNNGV. With 4 bases clipped from V and 0 bases from J, the junction kept 11 bases outside the gene matches. In the authors' methods: Estimation of nucleated cell counts relied on the amplification of reference gene primers. Produced via immunoSEQ multiplex PCR; TCRdb's table is partial and in-frame only. The V and J calls and clone size were taken over from that table, and D and trimming were inferred from the DNA. The data contain more than 65,000 clones, 79% of them singletons. The sequence came from a woman in her sixties or seventies with acute or convalescent COVID-19. Sequenced sample: peripheral blood. The rearrangement uses TRBV11-2 and TRBJ2-4, with 8 bases lining up with TRBD1. CDR3 sequence reads: CASSSRQGLDLAKNIQYF. CDR3 bases: TGTGCCAGCAGCTCCCGACAGGGGCTAGATTTAGCCAAAAACATTCAGTACTTC.